This T cell receptor beta chain was profiled in a study of blood T cell repertoires in COVID-19. Participants were placed into cohorts based on the clinical history they reported. Two negative PCRs, clearance, or symptom resolution characterized the recovered Cohort 3 donors. Profiled with immunoSEQ multiplex PCR; TCRdb holds only in-frame clones, not every one. The profile shows almost 250,000 clones, 85% to 90% of them singletons. V dropped 9 bases and J dropped 2; count of bases not matched to a gene: 12. Per the germline V gene, CDR1 is WSHSY and CDR2 is SAAADI. CDR3 length: 15 amino acids. The source of this sequence is a woman between 45 and 60 years old who had recovered from COVID-19. The sample consisted of PBMCs or T cells enriched from blood (not recorded which). The V call is TRBV10-2, the J call TRBJ2-5, with TRBD2 identical over 7 bases. The chain's CDR3 is CASIAGGGLQETQYF. CDR3 nucleotide sequence: TGCGCCAGTATCGCCGGGGGAGGGCTTCAAGAGACCCAGTACTTC.